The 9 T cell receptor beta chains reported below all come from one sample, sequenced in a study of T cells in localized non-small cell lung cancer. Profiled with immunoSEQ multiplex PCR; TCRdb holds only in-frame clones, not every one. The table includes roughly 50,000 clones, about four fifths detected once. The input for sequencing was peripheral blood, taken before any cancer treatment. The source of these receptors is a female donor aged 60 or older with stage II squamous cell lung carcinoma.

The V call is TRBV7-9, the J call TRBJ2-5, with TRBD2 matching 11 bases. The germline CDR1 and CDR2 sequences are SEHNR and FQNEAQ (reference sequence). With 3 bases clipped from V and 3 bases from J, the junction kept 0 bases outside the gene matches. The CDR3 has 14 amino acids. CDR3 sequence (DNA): TGTGCCAGCAGCTTGGGACTAGCGGAAGAGACCCAGTACTTC. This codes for CASSLGLAEETQYF.

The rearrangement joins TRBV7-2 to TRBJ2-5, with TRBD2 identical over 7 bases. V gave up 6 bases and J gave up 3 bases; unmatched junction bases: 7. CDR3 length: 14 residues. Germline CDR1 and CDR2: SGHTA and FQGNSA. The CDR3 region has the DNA TGTGCCAGCAGATCCCGTGGGGGGGAAGAGACCCAGTACTTC. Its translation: CASRSRGGEETQYF.

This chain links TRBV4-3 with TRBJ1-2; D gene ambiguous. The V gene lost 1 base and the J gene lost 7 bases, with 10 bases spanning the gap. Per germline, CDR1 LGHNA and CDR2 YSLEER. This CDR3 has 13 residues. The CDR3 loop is CASSQGAASGYTF. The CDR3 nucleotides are TGCGCCAGCAGCCAAGGCGCAGCCTCTGGCTACACCTTC.

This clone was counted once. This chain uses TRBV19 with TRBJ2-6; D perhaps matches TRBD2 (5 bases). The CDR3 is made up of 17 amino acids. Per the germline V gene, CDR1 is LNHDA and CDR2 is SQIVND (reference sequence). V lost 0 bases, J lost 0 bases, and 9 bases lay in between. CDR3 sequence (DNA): TGTGCCAGTAGTATAGAACAGCGGCTCTCTGGGGCCAACGTCCTGACTTTC. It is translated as CASSIEQRLSGANVLTF. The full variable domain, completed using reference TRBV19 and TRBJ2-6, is DGGITQSPKYLFRKEGQNVTLSCEQNLNHDAMYWYRQDPGQGLRLIYYSQIVNDFQKGDIAEGYSVSREKKESFPLTVTSAQKNPTAFYLCASSIEQRLSGANVLTFGAGSRLTVL.

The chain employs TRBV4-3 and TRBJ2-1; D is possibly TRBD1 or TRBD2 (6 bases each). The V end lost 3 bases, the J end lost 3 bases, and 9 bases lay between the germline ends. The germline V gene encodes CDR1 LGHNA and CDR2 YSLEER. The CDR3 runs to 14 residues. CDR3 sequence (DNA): TGCGCCAGCAGCCACAGGGGACTCTACAATGAGCAGTTCTTC. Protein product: CASSHRGLYNEQFF.

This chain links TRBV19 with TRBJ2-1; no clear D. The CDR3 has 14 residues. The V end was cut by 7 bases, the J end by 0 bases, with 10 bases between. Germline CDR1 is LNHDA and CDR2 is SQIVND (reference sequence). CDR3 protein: CASKFMGSYNEQFF. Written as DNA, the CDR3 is TGTGCCAGTAAGTTTATGGGCTCCTACAATGAGCAGTTCTTC.

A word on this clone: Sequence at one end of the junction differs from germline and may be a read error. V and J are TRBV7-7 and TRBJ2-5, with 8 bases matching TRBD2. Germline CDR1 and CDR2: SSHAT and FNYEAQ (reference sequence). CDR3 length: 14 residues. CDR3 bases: TGTGCTAGCAGCCGTTCCGGGGGGGGAGAGACCCAGTACTTC. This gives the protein CASSRSGGGETQYF.

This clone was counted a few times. The CDR3 DNA is TGTGCCAGTAGTTGGACAGGGGGCGGTAACACTGAAGCTTTCTTT. Translating it yields CASSWTGGGNTEAFF. The genes are TRBV19 and TRBJ1-1, with TRBD1 matching 11 bases. Germline CDR1 is LNHDA and CDR2 is SQIVND (reference sequence). The CDR3 length is 15 residues. The V gene end was trimmed by 5 bases and the J gene end by 2 bases; junction bases not matched to a gene: 4.

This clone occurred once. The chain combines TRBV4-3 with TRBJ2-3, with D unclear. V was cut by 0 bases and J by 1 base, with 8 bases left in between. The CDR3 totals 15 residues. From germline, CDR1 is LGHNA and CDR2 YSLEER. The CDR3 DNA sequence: TGCGCCAGCAGCCAAGAAAAAGGACGCACAGATACGCAGTATTTT. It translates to CASSQEKGRTDTQYF.